This TCR beta chain was captured by sequencing in a study of CD8+CD57+ T cells in acquired aplastic anemia. Genomic DNA, the template, was used for profiling of the TCR beta VDJ and CDR3. TCRdb independently ran MiXCR on the reads; one entry per CDR3 protein. The table shows about 160,000 distinct CDR3 sequences, with more than 40% occurring only once. Turning to this clonotype: Antigen specificity is unknown.

Study-level points and caveats: Common to patients and controls were twenty-nine CD8+ CDR3 sequences.

CDR3 length: 12 amino acids. V was cut by 2 bases and J by 5 bases, with 6 bases left in between. The germline gives CDR1 ENHRY, CDR2 SYGVKD. Patients who underwent sequencing had shown CD8+CD57+ cell expansion by flow cytometry. The specimen was sorted CD4+, CD8+, or CD8+CD57+ T cells (not recorded which) from PBMCs. The chain uses TRBV10-3 and TRBJ2-5; D is uncertain. This receptor was taken from a human donor with aplastic anemia. This chain's CDR3 is CAISERRETQYF. In DNA form, the CDR3 reads TGTGCCATCAGTGAGCGTAGGGAGACCCAGTACTTC.